This T cell receptor beta chain was found in a study of blood T cell repertoires in COVID-19. Study overall: Spain, Italy and the United States supplied samples that represented acute and convalescent COVID-19.

Repertoires were generated with immunoSEQ multiplex PCR, while TCRdb's copy carries only in-frame clones and drops some. The sample lists more than 80,000 clones, roughly 88% seen once, with under 35% in the top ten. Germline CDR1 and CDR2: SGDLS and YYNGEE. Trimming left V 0 bases short and J 8 bases short, with 8 bases between. The CDR3 has 12 residues. Material: peripheral blood. This TCR was sampled from a woman older than 75 with active or convalescent COVID-19. The chain employs TRBV9 and TRBJ1-2; D possibly corresponds to TRBD1 (6 bases). CDR3 amino acids: CASSVEGVGYTF. CDR3 sequence (DNA): TGTGCCAGCAGCGTAGAGGGGGTGGGCTACACCTTC.